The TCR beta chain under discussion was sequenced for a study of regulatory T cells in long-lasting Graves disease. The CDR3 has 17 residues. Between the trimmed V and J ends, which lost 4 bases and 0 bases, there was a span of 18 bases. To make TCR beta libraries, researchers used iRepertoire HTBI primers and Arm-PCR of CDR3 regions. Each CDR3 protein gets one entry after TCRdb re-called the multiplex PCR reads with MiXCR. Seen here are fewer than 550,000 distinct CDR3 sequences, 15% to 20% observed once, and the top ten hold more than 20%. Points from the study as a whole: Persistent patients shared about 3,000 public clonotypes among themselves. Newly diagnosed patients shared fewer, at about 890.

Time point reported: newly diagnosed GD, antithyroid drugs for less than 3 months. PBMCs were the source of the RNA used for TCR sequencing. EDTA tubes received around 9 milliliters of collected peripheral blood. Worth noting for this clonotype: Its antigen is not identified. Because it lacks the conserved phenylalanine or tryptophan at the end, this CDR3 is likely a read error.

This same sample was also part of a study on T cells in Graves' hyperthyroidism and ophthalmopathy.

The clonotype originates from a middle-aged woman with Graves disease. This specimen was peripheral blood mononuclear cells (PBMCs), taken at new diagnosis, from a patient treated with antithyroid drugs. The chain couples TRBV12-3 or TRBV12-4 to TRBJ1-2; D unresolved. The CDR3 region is CASSWESGRAPNYGYTL. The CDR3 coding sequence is TGTGCCAGCAGTTGGGAGTCGGGAAGGGCACCTAACTATGGCTACACCCTC.